The 12 T cell receptor beta chains reported below all come from one sample, sequenced in a study of human T cells and chemical hapten exposure (dated by TCRdb to the early 2020s). Per the publication, the time point label means: pre-sensitization, week 0. Per the publication, the treatment or condition label means: therapeutic diphenylcyclopropenone sensitization with weekly scalp DPC. Library preparation was by RACE. The instrument was a NextSeq 500. Using fastp at Q25 and MiXCR, TCRdb reprocessed the public reads and kept productive beta chains. Rows matching on CDR3 protein sequence are summarized as one entry with the most common DNA and genes. The sample includes 250,000 or so distinct CDR3 sequences, with approximately 7.5% observed a single time. The ten largest clonotypes hold less than 1.5% of the sample. Sequenced material: whole blood, taken in connection with sensitization to the hapten diphenylcyclopropenone (DPC). These receptors came from a man younger than 35 with alopecia areata. Some clones in this sample may be carry-over from other donors' samples.

There are a few counts of this clonotype. The rearrangement joins TRBV12-3 or TRBV12-4 to TRBJ1-5; 8 nucleotides agree with TRBD1. This CDR3 region has 16 residues. The V and J ends lost 3 bases and 6 bases, in that order; junction bases with no gene match: 10. The CDR3: CASSFLAGGYGQPQHF. As DNA, the CDR3 is TGTGCCAGCAGTTTTCTGGCAGGGGGCTACGGTCAGCCCCAGCATTTT.

This clonotype was picked up a small number of times. The chain is built from TRBV12-5 and TRBJ2-5, with 10 positions matching TRBD1. This CDR3 is built from 17 residues. Germline loops: CDR1 LGHNT, CDR2 FRNRAP. V lost 4 bases to trimming and J lost 4 bases; unmatched junction nucleotides: 12. In nucleotides, the CDR3 is TGTGCTAGTGGTTGGAAAAACTCCGGGACAGGGGTAGAGACCCAGTACTTC. As protein: CASGWKNSGTGVETQYF.

This clonotype was seen repeatedly, ten times or more. The chain recombines TRBV2 with TRBJ2-3; 10 bases align to TRBD1. From germline, CDR1 is SNHLY and CDR2 FYNNEI. The CDR3 extends over 15 amino acids. V trimming: 6 bases; J trimming: 4 bases; junction bases outside the gene matches: 7. The CDR3 spells CASRVDRGRADTQYF. The DNA for the CDR3 is TGTGCCAGCAGGGTTGACAGGGGGCGCGCAGATACGCAGTATTTT. The variable domain in full, with the rest retrieved from reference TRBV2 and TRBJ2-3, is EPEVTQTPSHQVTQMGQEVILRCVPISNHLYFYWYRQILGQKVEFLVSFYNNEISEKSEIFDDQFSVERPDGSNFTLKIRSTKLEDSAMYFCASRVDRGRADTQYFGPGTRLTVL.

This clonotype appeared a few times. This chain links TRBV12-3 or TRBV12-4 with TRBJ2-5; D is perhaps TRBD2 (6 bases). The V and J ends lost 3 bases and 10 bases respectively, with 12 bases between them. The CDR3 loop spans 12 amino acids. The CDR3 DNA is TGTGCCAGCAGTTTCGGGGGAGTTGGCCAGTACTTC. Translating it yields CASSFGGVGQYF.

This chain links TRBV6-2 or TRBV6-3 with TRBJ2-3; D may be TRBD2 (5 bases). V was cut by 1 base and J by 2 bases, with 10 bases left in between. The CDR3 covers 15 residues. The V gene's germline CDR1 is MNHEY and CDR2 SVGEGT. Here the CDR3 DNA reads TGTGCCAGCAGTTACTGGAGGCAGACCACAGATACGCAGTATTTT. This codes for CASSYWRQTTDTQYF.

This clonotype was observed many times. The gene calls are TRBV5-1 and TRBJ1-1; 9 bases agree with TRBD1. Germline V gene data show CDR1 as SGHRS and CDR2 as YFSETQ. After removal of 4 bases from V and 6 bases from J, the junction contained 7 bases not matched to a gene. The CDR3 consists of 14 residues. The CDR3 reads CASSQGQGYAEAFF. CDR3 sequence (DNA): TGCGCCAGCAGCCAGGGACAGGGTTACGCTGAAGCTTTCTTT.

In this sample, this clonotype turned up a few times. The CDR3 region is CARMPGQGQCDTQYF. The CDR3 DNA is TGTGCCAGAATGCCGGGACAGGGACAATGTGATACGCAGTATTTT. V and J are TRBV6-9 and TRBJ2-3; 9 nucleotides align to TRBD1. This CDR3 is built from 15 residues. Trimming cost V 9 bases and J 6 bases; bases outside gene matches: 13. Looked up from germline, CDR1 is MNHGY and CDR2 is SVAAGI.

This clonotype was picked up a small number of times. The chain couples TRBV20-1 to TRBJ2-3, with D perhaps TRBD2 (6 bases). This CDR3 comprises 14 residues. V was trimmed by 1 base and J by 1 base, leaving 9 bases between them. Germline V lookup: CDR1 DFQATT, CDR2 SNEGSKA (reference sequence). This CDR3 is CSARVGGRTDTQYF. The DNA of the CDR3 is TGCAGTGCTAGAGTCGGGGGACGCACAGATACGCAGTATTTT.

The chain joins TRBV11-2 to TRBJ2-3; TRBD1 is a possible D gene (7 bases). Deletions cut 5 bases from V and 0 bases from J, with 15 bases between. In germline, CDR1 is SGHAT, CDR2 FQNNGV. There are 16 residues in the CDR3. Here the CDR3 reads CASSRRGDSSTDTQYF. CDR3 sequence (DNA): TGTGCCAGCAGCCGCAGGGGGGATTCGAGCACAGATACGCAGTATTTT.

The rearrangement links TRBV27 to TRBJ1-2; no definite D call. Germline V lookup: CDR1 MNHEY, CDR2 SMNVEV (reference sequence). The CDR3 totals 15 residues. V lost 2 bases and J 5 bases, leaving 15 bases between the germline ends. The CDR3 coding sequence is TGTGCCAGCAGTTTAGCAGCCACAGCTTTTTATGGCTACACCTTC. It translates to CASSLAATAFYGYTF.

Only a few counts were recorded for this clonotype. This chain connects TRBV12-3 or TRBV12-4 to TRBJ2-7, with TRBD2 as a possible D gene (6 bases). This CDR3 is 14 amino acids long. V lost 5 bases and J 1 base, leaving 12 bases between the germline ends. The CDR3 DNA reads as TGTGCCAGCAGTCCCGGGAGTCGGTCCTACGAGCAGTACTTC. Its translation is CASSPGSRSYEQYF.

This clonotype was seen a few times. The V gene is TRBV2, the J gene TRBJ2-5; D call uncertain. Deletions cut 6 bases from V and 0 bases from J, with 8 bases between. The CDR3 contains 13 residues. The germline CDR1 and CDR2 sequences are SNHLY and FYNNEI. CDR3 loop: CASRTEYQETQYF. The CDR3 nucleotides read TGTGCCAGCAGAACAGAATACCAAGAGACCCAGTACTTC.